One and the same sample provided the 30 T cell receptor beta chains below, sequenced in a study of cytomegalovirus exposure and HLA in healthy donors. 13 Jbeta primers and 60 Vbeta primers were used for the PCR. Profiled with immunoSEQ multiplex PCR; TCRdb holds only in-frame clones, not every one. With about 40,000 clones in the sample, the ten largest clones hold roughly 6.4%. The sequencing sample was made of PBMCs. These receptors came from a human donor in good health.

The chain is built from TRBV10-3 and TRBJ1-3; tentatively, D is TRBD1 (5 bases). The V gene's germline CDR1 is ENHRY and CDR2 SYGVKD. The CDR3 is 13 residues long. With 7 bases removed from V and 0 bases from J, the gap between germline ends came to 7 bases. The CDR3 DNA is TGTGCCATCATGGACAACTCTGGAAACACCATATATTTT. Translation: CAIMDNSGNTIYF.

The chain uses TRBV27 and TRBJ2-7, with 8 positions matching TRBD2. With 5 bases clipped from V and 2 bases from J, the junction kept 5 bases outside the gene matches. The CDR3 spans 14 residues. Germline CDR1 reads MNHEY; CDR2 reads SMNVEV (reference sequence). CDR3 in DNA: TGTGCCAGCAGTCGGCTAGCGGGTCCCTACGAGCAGTACTTC. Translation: CASSRLAGPYEQYF.

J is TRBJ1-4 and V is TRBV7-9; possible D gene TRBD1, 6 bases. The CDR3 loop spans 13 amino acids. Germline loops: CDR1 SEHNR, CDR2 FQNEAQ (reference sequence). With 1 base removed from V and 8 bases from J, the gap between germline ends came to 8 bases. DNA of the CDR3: TGTGCCAGCAGCTTAGAACAGGGAGAAAAACTGTTTTTT. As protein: CASSLEQGEKLFF.

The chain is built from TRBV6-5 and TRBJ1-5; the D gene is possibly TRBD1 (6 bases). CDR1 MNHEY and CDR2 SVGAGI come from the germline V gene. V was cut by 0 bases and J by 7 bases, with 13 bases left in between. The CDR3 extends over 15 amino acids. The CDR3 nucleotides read TGTGCCAGCAGTTACTCGATTCAGGGGCGGCAGCCCCAGCATTTT. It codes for CASSYSIQGRQPQHF.

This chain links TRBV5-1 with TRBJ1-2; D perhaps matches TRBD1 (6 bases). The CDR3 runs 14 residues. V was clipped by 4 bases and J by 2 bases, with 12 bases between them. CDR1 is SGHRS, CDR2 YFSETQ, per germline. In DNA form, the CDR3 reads TGCGCCAGCAGCGTACCGGGACAAAACTATGGCTACACCTTC. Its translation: CASSVPGQNYGYTF.

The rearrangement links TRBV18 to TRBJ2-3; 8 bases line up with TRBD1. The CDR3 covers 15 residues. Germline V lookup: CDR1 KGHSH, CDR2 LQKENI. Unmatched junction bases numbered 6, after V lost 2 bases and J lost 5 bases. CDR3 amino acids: CASSPGRGRLDTQYF. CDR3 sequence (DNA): TGTGCCAGCTCACCAGGCAGGGGGCGCTTAGATACGCAGTATTTT. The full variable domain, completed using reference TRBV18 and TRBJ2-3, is NAGVMQNPRHLVRRRGQEARLRCSPMKGHSHVYWYRQLPEEGLKFMVYLQKENIIDESGMPKERFSAEFPKEGPSILRIQQVVRGDSAAYFCASSPGRGRLDTQYFGPGTRLTVL.

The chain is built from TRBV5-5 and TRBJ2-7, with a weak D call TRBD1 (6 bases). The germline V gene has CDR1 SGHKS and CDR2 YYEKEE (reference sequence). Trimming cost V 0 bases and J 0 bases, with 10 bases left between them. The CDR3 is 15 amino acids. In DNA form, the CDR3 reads TGTGCCAGCAGCTTGGAGGGGGTGAGCTCCTACGAGCAGTACTTC. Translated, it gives CASSLEGVSSYEQYF.

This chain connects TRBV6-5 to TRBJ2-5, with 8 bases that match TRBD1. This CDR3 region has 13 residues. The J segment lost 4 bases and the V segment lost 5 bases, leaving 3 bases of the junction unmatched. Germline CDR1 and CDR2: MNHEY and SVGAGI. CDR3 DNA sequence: TGTGCCAGCAGTGGGACAGGTAGAGAGACCCAGTACTTC. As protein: CASSGTGRETQYF.

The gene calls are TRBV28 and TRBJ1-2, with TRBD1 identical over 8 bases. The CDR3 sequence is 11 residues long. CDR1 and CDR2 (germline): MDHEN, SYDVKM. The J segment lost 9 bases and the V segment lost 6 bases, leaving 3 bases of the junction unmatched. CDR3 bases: TGTGCCAGCAGGGACAGGGAAAGCTACACCTTC. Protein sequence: CASRDRESYTF.

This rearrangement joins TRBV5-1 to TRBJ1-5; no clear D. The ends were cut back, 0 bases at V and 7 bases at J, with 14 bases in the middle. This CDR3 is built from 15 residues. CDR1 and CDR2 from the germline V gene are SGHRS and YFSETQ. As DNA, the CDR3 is TGCGCCAGCAGCTTGGTCCCGGGATCAGAGCAGCCCCAGCATTTT. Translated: CASSLVPGSEQPQHF. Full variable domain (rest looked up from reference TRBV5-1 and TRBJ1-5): KAGVTQTPRYLIKTRGQQVTLSCSPISGHRSVSWYQQTPGQGLQFLFEYFSETQRNKGNFPGRFSGRQFSNSRSEMNVSTLELGDSALYLCASSLVPGSEQPQHFGDGTRLSIL.

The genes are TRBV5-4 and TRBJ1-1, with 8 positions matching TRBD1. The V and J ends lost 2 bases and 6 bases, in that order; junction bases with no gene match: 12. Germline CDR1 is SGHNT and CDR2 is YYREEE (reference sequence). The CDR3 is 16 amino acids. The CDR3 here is CASSLSMDRAVAEAFF. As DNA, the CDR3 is TGTGCCAGCAGCTTAAGCATGGACAGGGCGGTTGCTGAAGCTTTCTTT.

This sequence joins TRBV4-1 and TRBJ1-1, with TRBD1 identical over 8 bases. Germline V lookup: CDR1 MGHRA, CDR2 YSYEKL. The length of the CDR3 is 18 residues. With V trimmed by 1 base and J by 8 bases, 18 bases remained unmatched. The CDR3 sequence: CASSQVGETGALRKEAFF. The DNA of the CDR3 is TGCGCCAGCAGCCAAGTCGGGGAGACAGGGGCCCTACGTAAGGAAGCTTTCTTT.

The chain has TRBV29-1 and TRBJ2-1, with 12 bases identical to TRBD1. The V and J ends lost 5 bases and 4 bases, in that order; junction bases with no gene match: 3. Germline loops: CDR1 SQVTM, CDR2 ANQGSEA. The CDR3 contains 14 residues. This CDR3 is CSVRGQGAYNEQFF. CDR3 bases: TGCAGCGTTCGGGGACAGGGGGCATACAATGAGCAGTTCTTC.

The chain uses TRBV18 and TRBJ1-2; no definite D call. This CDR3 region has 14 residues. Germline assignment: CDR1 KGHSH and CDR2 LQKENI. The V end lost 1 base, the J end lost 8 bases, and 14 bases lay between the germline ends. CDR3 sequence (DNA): TGTGCCAGCTCACCACTCTCCTCGGGAGACGGCTACACCTTC. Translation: CASSPLSSGDGYTF. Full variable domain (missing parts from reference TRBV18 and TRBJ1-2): NAGVMQNPRHLVRRRGQEARLRCSPMKGHSHVYWYRQLPEEGLKFMVYLQKENIIDESGMPKERFSAEFPKEGPSILRIQQVVRGDSAAYFCASSPLSSGDGYTFGSGTRLTVV.

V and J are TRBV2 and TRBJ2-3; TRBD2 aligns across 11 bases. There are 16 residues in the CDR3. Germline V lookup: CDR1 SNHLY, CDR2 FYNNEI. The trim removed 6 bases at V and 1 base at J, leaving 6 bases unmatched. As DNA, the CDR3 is TGTGCCAGCAGAGACCTAGCGGGGGGACGCACAGATACGCAGTATTTT. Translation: CASRDLAGGRTDTQYF.

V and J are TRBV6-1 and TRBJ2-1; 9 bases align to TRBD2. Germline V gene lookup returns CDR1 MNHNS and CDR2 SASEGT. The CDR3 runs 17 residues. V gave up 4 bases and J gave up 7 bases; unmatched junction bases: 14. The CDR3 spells CASSARLADLTGNEQFF. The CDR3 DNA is TGTGCCAGCAGTGCAAGACTAGCGGATTTAACGGGGAATGAGCAGTTCTTC.

The chain's CDR3 is CASSYAAGVGNTIYF. The CDR3 coding sequence is TGTGCCAGCAGTTACGCGGCAGGGGTTGGAAACACCATATATTTT. The chain employs TRBV6-5 and TRBJ1-3; tentatively, D is TRBD1 (6 bases). The CDR3 is 15 amino acids. The V gene lost 2 bases and the J gene lost 3 bases, with 11 bases spanning the gap. Germline V CDR1 and CDR2: MNHEY, SVGAGI.

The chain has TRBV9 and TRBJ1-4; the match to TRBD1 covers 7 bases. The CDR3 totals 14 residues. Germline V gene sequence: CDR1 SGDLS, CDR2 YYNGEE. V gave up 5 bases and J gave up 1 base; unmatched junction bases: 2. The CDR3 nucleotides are TGTGCCAGCAGTGGGACAGAAACTAATGAAAAACTGTTTTTT. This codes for CASSGTETNEKLFF.

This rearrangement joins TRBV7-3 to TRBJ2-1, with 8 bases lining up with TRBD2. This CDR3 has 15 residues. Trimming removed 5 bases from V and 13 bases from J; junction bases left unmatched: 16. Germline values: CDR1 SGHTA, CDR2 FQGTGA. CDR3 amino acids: CASSPTGTGGVNQFF. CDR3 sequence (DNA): TGTGCCAGCAGCCCCACCGGGACGGGGGGGGTGAATCAGTTCTTC.

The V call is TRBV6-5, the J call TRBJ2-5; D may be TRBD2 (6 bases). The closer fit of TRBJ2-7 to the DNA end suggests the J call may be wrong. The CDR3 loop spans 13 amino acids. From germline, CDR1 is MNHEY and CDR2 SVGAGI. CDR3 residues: CASSYQGGYEQYF. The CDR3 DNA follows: TGTGCCAGCAGTTACCAGGGAGGCTACGAGCAGTACTTC.

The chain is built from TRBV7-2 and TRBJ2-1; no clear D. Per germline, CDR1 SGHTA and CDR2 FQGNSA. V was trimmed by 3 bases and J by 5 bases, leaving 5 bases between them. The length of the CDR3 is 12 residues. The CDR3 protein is CASSFLHNEQFF. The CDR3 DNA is TGTGCCAGCAGCTTCCTTCACAATGAGCAGTTCTTC.

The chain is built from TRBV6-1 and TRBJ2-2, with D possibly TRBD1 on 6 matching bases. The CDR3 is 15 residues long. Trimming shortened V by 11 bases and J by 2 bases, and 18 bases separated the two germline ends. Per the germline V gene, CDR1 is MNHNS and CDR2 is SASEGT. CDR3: CAVPRGQRNTGELFF. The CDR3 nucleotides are TGTGCCGTCCCCCGCGGACAGAGAAACACCGGGGAGCTGTTTTTT.

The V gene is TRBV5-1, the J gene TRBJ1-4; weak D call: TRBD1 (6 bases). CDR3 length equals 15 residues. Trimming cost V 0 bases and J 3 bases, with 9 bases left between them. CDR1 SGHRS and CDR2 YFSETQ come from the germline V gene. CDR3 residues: CASSLVGTPNEKLFF. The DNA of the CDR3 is TGCGCCAGCAGCTTGGTCGGGACACCTAATGAAAAACTGTTTTTT.

DNA for the CDR3: TGTGCCAGCAGGATAACAGGGTACGCTGAAGCTTTCTTT. It encodes CASRITGYAEAFF. V is TRBV2 and J is TRBJ1-1; TRBD1 might be the D (6 bases). Per germline, CDR1 SNHLY and CDR2 FYNNEI. CDR3 size: 13 residues. The V gene lost 6 bases and the J gene lost 6 bases, with 14 bases spanning the gap. The full variable domain, with the rest looked up from reference TRBV2 and TRBJ1-1, is EPEVTQTPSHQVTQMGQEVILRCVPISNHLYFYWYRQILGQKVEFLVSFYNNEISEKSEIFDDQFSVERPDGSNFTLKIRSTKLEDSAMYFCASRITGYAEAFFGQGTRLTVV.

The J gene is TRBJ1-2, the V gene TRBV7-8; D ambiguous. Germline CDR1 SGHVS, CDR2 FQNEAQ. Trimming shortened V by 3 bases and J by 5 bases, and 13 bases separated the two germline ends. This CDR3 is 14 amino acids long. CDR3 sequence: CASSFVTGVYGYTF. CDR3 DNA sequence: TGTGCCAGCAGCTTTGTTACCGGGGTATATGGCTACACCTTC.

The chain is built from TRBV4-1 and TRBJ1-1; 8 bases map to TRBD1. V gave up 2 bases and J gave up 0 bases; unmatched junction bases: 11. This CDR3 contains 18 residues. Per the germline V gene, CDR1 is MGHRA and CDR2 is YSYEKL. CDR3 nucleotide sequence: TGCGCCAGCAGCCAACGCCCCGGTCGGACAGGGTTGAACACTGAAGCTTTCTTT. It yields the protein CASSQRPGRTGLNTEAFF.

CDR3 in DNA: TGTGCCACCTCTGGGACAGGGGTCAACGAGCAGTACTTC. The encoded protein is CATSGTGVNEQYF. The chain recombines TRBV19 with TRBJ2-7; 10 bases map to TRBD1. CDR1 is LNHDA and CDR2 is SQIVND in the germline V gene (reference sequence). V trimming: 10 bases; J trimming: 5 bases; junction bases outside the gene matches: 8. The CDR3 sequence is 13 residues long.

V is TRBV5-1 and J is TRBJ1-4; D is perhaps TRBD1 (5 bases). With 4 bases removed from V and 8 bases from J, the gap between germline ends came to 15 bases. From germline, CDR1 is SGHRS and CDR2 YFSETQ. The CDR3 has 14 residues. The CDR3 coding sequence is TGCGCCAGCAGCCGAGCAGGGCAAGGAGAAAAACTGTTTTTT. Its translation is CASSRAGQGEKLFF.

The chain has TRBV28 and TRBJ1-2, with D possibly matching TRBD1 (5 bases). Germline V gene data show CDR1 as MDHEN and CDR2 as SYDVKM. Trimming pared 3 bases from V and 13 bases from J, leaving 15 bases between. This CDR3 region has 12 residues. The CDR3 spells CASSLEGRISTF. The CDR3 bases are TGTGCCAGCAGTTTGGAGGGGCGGATCTCCACCTTC.

CDR3 residues: CASSLTRDSRPEAFF. The DNA of the CDR3 is TGTGCCAGCAGCTTAACCCGGGACAGTCGACCTGAAGCTTTCTTT. V and J are TRBV28 and TRBJ1-1, with 7 positions matching TRBD1. This CDR3 comprises 15 residues. The junction had 13 bases not matched to a gene; V was cut back by 6 bases and J by 6 bases. Germline values: CDR1 MDHEN, CDR2 SYDVKM.